Listed below are T cell receptor beta chains from one sample, sequenced in a study of cytomegalovirus exposure and HLA in healthy donors. Sequencing was performed with immunoSEQ multiplex PCR; in TCRdb, only in-frame clones are kept and a portion is missing. The repertoire includes about 92,000 clones, around 85% of them detected once, and approximately 1.3% sits in the top ten. Source material: PBMCs. The receptors derive from a girl aged 2 to 9 in good health and CMV-seropositive. CDR3s include the opening cysteine and the closing phenylalanine or tryptophan. The order of the fields is V gene, J gene, clone size, CDR3 protein. A row's size may be missing; if present it is once, few, many or a size class.

v_gene: TRBV2; j_gene: TRBJ1-4; abundance: .; CDR3aa: CASRDRDEKLFF
v_gene: TRBV29-1; j_gene: TRBJ1-1; abundance: .; CDR3aa: CSGQNTEAFF
v_gene: TRBV6-5; j_gene: TRBJ2-1; abundance: .; CDR3aa: CASSSLAGGSNEQFF
v_gene: TRBV4-2; j_gene: TRBJ2-6; abundance: .; CDR3aa: CASSPQTGSPSGANVLTF
v_gene: TRBV4-3; j_gene: TRBJ2-1; abundance: .; CDR3aa: CASSQDWGLDFYNEQFF
v_gene: TRBV7-9; j_gene: TRBJ2-1; abundance: few; CDR3aa: CASSLVTVSSYNEQFF
v_gene: TRBV18; j_gene: TRBJ1-5; abundance: .; CDR3aa: CASSPGPQGGRWLQPQHF
v_gene: TRBV6-5; j_gene: TRBJ2-3; abundance: .; CDR3aa: CASSYTLASTDTQYF
v_gene: TRBV19; j_gene: TRBJ2-7; abundance: .; CDR3aa: CASSSQASYEQYF
v_gene: TRBV7-2; j_gene: TRBJ2-1; abundance: once; CDR3aa: CASSDFGGAYNEQFF
v_gene: TRBV7-9; j_gene: TRBJ2-7; abundance: few; CDR3aa: CASSSDSYYEQYF
v_gene: TRBV10-2; j_gene: TRBJ2-2; abundance: .; CDR3aa: CASRPGVTGELFF
v_gene: TRBV28; j_gene: TRBJ1-2; abundance: once; CDR3aa: CASTGQFPYGYTF
v_gene: TRBV7-8; j_gene: TRBJ1-1; abundance: .; CDR3aa: CASSLGQMNTEAFF
v_gene: TRBV5-1; j_gene: TRBJ2-6; abundance: .; CDR3aa: CASSLGLESGANVLTF
v_gene: TRBV29-1; j_gene: TRBJ2-5; abundance: .; CDR3aa: CTIDRDQETQYF
v_gene: TRBV6-5; j_gene: TRBJ1-2; abundance: .; CDR3aa: CASSTGGLFNYGYTF
v_gene: TRBV7-2; j_gene: TRBJ2-7; abundance: .; CDR3aa: CASSLGRGYEQYF
v_gene: TRBV6-5; j_gene: TRBJ1-1; abundance: .; CDR3aa: CASSYGGANTEAFF
v_gene: TRBV29-1; j_gene: TRBJ2-2; abundance: .; CDR3aa: CSADGGTGELFF
v_gene: TRBV27; j_gene: TRBJ1-5; abundance: .; CDR3aa: CASSFKGTGSNQPQHF
v_gene: TRBV7-9; j_gene: TRBJ1-2; abundance: .; CDR3aa: CASSPQGGGYGYTF
v_gene: TRBV28; j_gene: TRBJ2-1; abundance: .; CDR3aa: CASSPSRDRGLREQFF
v_gene: TRBV27; j_gene: TRBJ1-2; abundance: .; CDR3aa: CASSPISGNYGYTF
v_gene: TRBV11-2; j_gene: TRBJ1-4; abundance: .; CDR3aa: CASSLGALEKLFF
v_gene: TRBV9; j_gene: TRBJ2-7; abundance: .; CDR3aa: CASSPGGLAGVWFYEQYF
v_gene: TRBV5-1; j_gene: TRBJ2-7; abundance: once; CDR3aa: CASSQGGTYEQYF
v_gene: TRBV27; j_gene: TRBJ1-2; abundance: .; CDR3aa: CASSDRRETNYGYTF
v_gene: TRBV7-2; j_gene: TRBJ2-7; abundance: few; CDR3aa: CASSLARTGPAYEQYF
v_gene: TRBV15; j_gene: TRBJ1-2; abundance: .; CDR3aa: CATSSDDRGANYGYTF
v_gene: TRBV6-5; j_gene: TRBJ2-5; abundance: .; CDR3aa: CASSYGTGGGVETQYF
v_gene: TRBV6-6; j_gene: TRBJ2-2; abundance: .; CDR3aa: CASAVAGETGELFF
v_gene: TRBV9; j_gene: TRBJ2-5; abundance: few; CDR3aa: CASSSGLAGETQYF
v_gene: TRBV2; j_gene: TRBJ2-2; abundance: .; CDR3aa: CASSEGTRGTGELFF
v_gene: TRBV7-9; j_gene: TRBJ2-6; abundance: .; CDR3aa: CATGGSVVTSGANVLTF
v_gene: TRBV6-1; j_gene: TRBJ1-2; abundance: .; CDR3aa: CASSEEAGGYGYTF
v_gene: TRBV5-1; j_gene: TRBJ2-1; abundance: .; CDR3aa: CASSTRSGTSGYNEQFF
v_gene: TRBV5-1; j_gene: TRBJ1-5; abundance: .; CDR3aa: CASSLGAVNQPQHF
v_gene: TRBV7-6; j_gene: TRBJ1-2; abundance: .; CDR3aa: CASSISGESGYTF
v_gene: TRBV6-6; j_gene: TRBJ2-1; abundance: .; CDR3aa: CASSQIAGNEQFF
v_gene: TRBV19; j_gene: TRBJ2-7; abundance: once; CDR3aa: CASSKESITLYEQYF
v_gene: TRBV6-5; j_gene: TRBJ1-2; abundance: .; CDR3aa: CASSSYGRGRSYGYTF
v_gene: TRBV10-3; j_gene: TRBJ2-5; abundance: .; CDR3aa: CAISVAGGGETQYF
v_gene: TRBV28; j_gene: TRBJ2-2; abundance: .; CDR3aa: CASSFVAFVGLESGELFF
v_gene: TRBV2; j_gene: TRBJ1-2; abundance: few; CDR3aa: CASSDGQGPPYGYTF
v_gene: TRBV30; j_gene: TRBJ1-4; abundance: .; CDR3aa: CAWGTGGNEKLFF
v_gene: TRBV10-3; j_gene: TRBJ1-2; abundance: few; CDR3aa: CAISERYGYTF
v_gene: TRBV7-6; j_gene: TRBJ2-7; abundance: .; CDR3aa: CASSLAADRGSYEQYF
v_gene: TRBV19; j_gene: TRBJ1-1; abundance: .; CDR3aa: CASSDLPKAGAFF
v_gene: TRBV7-2; j_gene: TRBJ2-2; abundance: .; CDR3aa: CASSSPLGTGELFF
v_gene: TRBV27; j_gene: TRBJ1-2; abundance: .; CDR3aa: CASSSPLQGNYGYTF
v_gene: TRBV10-3; j_gene: TRBJ2-1; abundance: few; CDR3aa: CAISESSNGEQFF
v_gene: TRBV30; j_gene: TRBJ1-1; abundance: few; CDR3aa: CACRTGAVTEAFF
v_gene: TRBV4-1; j_gene: TRBJ1-2; abundance: .; CDR3aa: CASSPNGYGYTF
v_gene: TRBV15; j_gene: TRBJ2-5; abundance: .; CDR3aa: CATSRAQDREETQYF
v_gene: TRBV18; j_gene: TRBJ1-1; abundance: .; CDR3aa: CASSHDREAGAFF
v_gene: TRBV29-1; j_gene: TRBJ1-2; abundance: .; CDR3aa: CSVSGRDRGYNGYTF